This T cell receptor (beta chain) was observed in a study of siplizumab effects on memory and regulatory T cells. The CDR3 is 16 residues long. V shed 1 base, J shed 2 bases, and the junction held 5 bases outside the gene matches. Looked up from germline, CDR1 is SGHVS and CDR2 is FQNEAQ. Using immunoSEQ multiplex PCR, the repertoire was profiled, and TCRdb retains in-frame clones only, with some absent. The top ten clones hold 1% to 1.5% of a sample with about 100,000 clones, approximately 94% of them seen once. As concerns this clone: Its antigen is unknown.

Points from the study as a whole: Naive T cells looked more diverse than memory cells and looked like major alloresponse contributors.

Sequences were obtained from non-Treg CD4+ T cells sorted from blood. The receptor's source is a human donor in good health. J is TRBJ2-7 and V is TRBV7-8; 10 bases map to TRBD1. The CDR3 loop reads CASSLGTGTGAYEQYF. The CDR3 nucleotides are TGTGCCAGCAGCTTAGGCACCGGGACAGGGGCCTACGAGCAGTACTTC.